Below are 7 T cell receptor beta chains sequenced from a single sample in a study of blood T cell repertoires in COVID-19 (dated by TCRdb to about 2020). Library generation was performed with the immunoSEQ multiplex PCR assay. The table comes from immuneACCESS by way of TCRdb, which keeps in-frame sequences with V and J called. Part of the clones is missing from these tables; in studies checked, under half for an unresolved V gene and the rest for unknown reasons. Present in this sample are about 280,000 clones, approximately 88% of which were seen just once. The ten largest clones represent about 6.1% of the sample. The source material was PBMCs or T cells enriched from blood (not recorded which). Every receptor here comes from a woman between 40 and 50 years old who had recovered from COVID-19.

V usage is TRBV7-8 and J usage is TRBJ2-1, with 8 bases aligning to TRBD2. The trim removed 2 bases at V and 6 bases at J, leaving 3 bases unmatched. Germline V CDR1 and CDR2: SGHVS, FQNEAQ. The CDR3 extends over 14 amino acids. The CDR3 DNA follows: TGTGCCAGCAGCTTAATTCTAGCGGGCAATGAGCAGTTCTTC. This codes for CASSLILAGNEQFF. Drawing the rest from reference TRBV7-8 and TRBJ2-1, the complete variable domain is GAGVSQSPRYKVAKRGQDVALRCDPISGHVSLFWYQQALGQGPEFLTYFQNEAQLDKSGLPSDRFFAERPEGSVSTLKIQRTQQEDSAVYLCASSLILAGNEQFFGPGTRLTVL.

The genes are TRBV6-5 and TRBJ1-5; 7 bases match TRBD1. CDR3 length: 15 residues. Looked up from germline, CDR1 is MNHEY and CDR2 is SVGAGI. The J segment lost 4 bases and the V segment lost 2 bases, leaving 5 bases of the junction unmatched. CDR3 sequence reads: CASSYAIRGNQPQHF. CDR3 DNA sequence: TGTGCCAGCAGTTACGCTATCAGGGGGAATCAGCCCCAGCATTTT.

The rearrangement uses TRBV28 and TRBJ1-2; a weak D match, TRBD1 (5 bases). CDR1 MDHEN and CDR2 SYDVKM come from the germline V gene. With 5 bases removed from V and 0 bases from J, the gap between germline ends came to 10 bases. The CDR3 has 14 amino acids. For the CDR3, the DNA is TGTGCCAGCAGTGTCGACAGAGCTAACTATGGCTACACCTTC. Translation: CASSVDRANYGYTF.

In this sample, this clone turned up a few times. The V and J genes are TRBV13 and TRBJ2-1; 7 bases map to TRBD2. This CDR3 region has 22 residues. Trimming at V came to 5 bases and at J to 4 bases, leaving 29 bases not matched to a gene. Germline V gene lookup returns CDR1 PRHDT and CDR2 FYEKMQ (reference sequence). The CDR3 nucleotides read TGTGCCAGCAGCAACAGATTCCCCCCGGGAGGACAACCGAGTCCTTCTTACAATGAGCAGTTCTTC. Amino acids: CASSNRFPPGGQPSPSYNEQFF.

This rearrangement joins TRBV19 to TRBJ2-3; a possible D gene is TRBD1 (6 bases). Trimming left V 3 bases short and J 1 base short, with 14 bases between. Germline V gives CDR1 LNHDA, CDR2 SQIVND (reference sequence). The CDR3 covers 16 residues. The CDR3 bases are TGTGCCAGTAGTATGGGGGACATCATACGCACAGATACGCAGTATTTT. Its protein is CASSMGDIIRTDTQYF.

The rearrangement joins TRBV2 to TRBJ2-5; 7 bases agree with TRBD2. The CDR3 is made up of 13 amino acids. J lost 4 bases, V lost 8 bases, and 7 bases had no gene match. Per the germline V gene, CDR1 is SNHLY and CDR2 is FYNNEI. CDR3: CASDGWGGETQYF. Written as DNA, the CDR3 is TGTGCCAGCGACGGCTGGGGGGGAGAGACCCAGTACTTC.

This rearrangement joins TRBV21-1 to TRBJ2-5; the table gives TRBD1 as D, unverified against the DNA. TRBV21-1 is classified as a pseudogene. CDR3 size: 18 residues. The CDR3 is CASSKIRPTGGVSETQYF. The DNA for the CDR3 is TGTGCCAGCAGCAAAATCCGACCTACAGGGGGCGTATCGGAGACCCAGTACTTC.